This T cell receptor beta chain was documented in a study of blood T cell repertoires in COVID-19. Across the study: From the United States, Italy and Spain came samples of acute and convalescent COVID-19. T cells, B-cell-depleted T cells, or PBMCs supplied cDNA or gDNA.

Original handling: Estimates of nucleated cell counts were drawn from the amplification of reference gene primers. This table comes from immunoSEQ multiplex PCR, and its TCRdb copy is limited to in-frame clones, with some not included. V, J and clone size were drawn from that table, and D and trimming were deduced from the DNA. The sample lists 240,000 or so clones, about 88% occurring once. Germline V lookup: CDR1 MNHEY, CDR2 SVGAGI. CDR3 length: 15 residues. The V and J ends lost 6 bases and 4 bases respectively, with 18 bases between them. The V gene is TRBV6-5, the J gene TRBJ1-2; tentatively, D is TRBD1 (5 bases). This sequence was found in a woman aged 40 to 50 who had recovered from COVID-19. Material for sequencing was peripheral blood. As DNA, the CDR3 is TGTGCCAGCAGCCCGGCCGGGGGGGGTATCTATGGCTACACCTTC. Translation gives CASSPAGGGIYGYTF.